The rows below give T cell receptor beta chains drawn from one sample of a study of radiation and T cells in renal cell carcinoma. This table comes from immunoSEQ multiplex PCR, and its TCRdb copy is limited to in-frame clones, with some not included. The sample has roughly 120,000 clones; 82% are singletons. The specimen comprised blood, sampled from a patient whose treatment included radiotherapy and nephrectomy. These receptors all stem from a woman in her fifties or sixties with renal cell carcinoma. CDR3s include the opening cysteine and the closing phenylalanine or tryptophan. The D gene is left open where the match is weak. Clone size is not always given. Where it is, it says once, few, many or a class for expanded clones.

V: TRBV7-2
D: NA
size: NA
J: TRBJ2-1
DNA: TGTGCCAGCAGCAAAAATCCCGGACTCGGATTCCTTAATGAGCAGTTCTTC
CDR3: CASSKNPGLGFLNEQFF

V: TRBV6-1
D: NA
size: NA
J: TRBJ2-1
DNA: TGTGCCAGCAGTGAATCCCAAGTCGGCAATGAGCAGTTCTTC
CDR3: CASSESQVGNEQFF

V: TRBV6-7
D: NA
size: NA
J: TRBJ1-6
DNA: TGTGCCAGCAGTTCGGACCGAGAACTGGATTCACCCCTCCACTTT
CDR3: CASSSDRELDSPLHF

V: TRBV28
D: TRBD1
size: NA
J: TRBJ1-4
DNA: TGTGCCAGCAGTCAGACAGGGGATCATGAAAAACTGTTTTTT
CDR3: CASSQTGDHEKLFF

V: TRBV28
D: TRBD1
size: NA
J: TRBJ2-5
DNA: TGTGCCAGCAGTTTATATAGGGGACAGGGTGGGGAGACCCAGTACTTC
CDR3: CASSLYRGQGGETQYF

V: TRBV28
D: NA
size: NA
J: TRBJ2-1
DNA: TGTGCCAGCAGTATCCAGGGGGGGCAGAGGCGGTTCTTC
CDR3: CASSIQGGQRRFF

V: TRBV18
D: TRBD1
size: NA
J: TRBJ1-5
DNA: TGTGCCAGCTCACCAGACAGGGGGCTTCAGCCCCAGCATTTT
CDR3: CASSPDRGLQPQHF

V: TRBV19
D: NA
size: NA
J: TRBJ1-5
DNA: TGTGCCAGTAGTATAGATGCGGCCCAATCCAAAGCCCAGCATTTT
CDR3: CASSIDAAQSKAQHF

V: TRBV4-3
D: NA
size: NA
J: TRBJ1-2
DNA: TGCGCCAGCAGCTTTCCGGGGGAGGGCTACACCTTC
CDR3: CASSFPGEGYTF

V: TRBV9
D: TRBD1
size: NA
J: TRBJ1-2
DNA: TGTGCCAGTCAGGGGGGGGACTATGGCTACACCTTC
CDR3: CASQGGDYGYTF

V: TRBV2
D: NA
size: NA
J: TRBJ1-1
DNA: TGTGCCAGCAGTGCCAATAGGGGCACTGAAGCTTTCTTT
CDR3: CASSANRGTEAFF

V: TRBV15
D: TRBD1
size: NA
J: TRBJ2-5
DNA: TGTGCCACCAGCAGAGATCGTGGACAGGAAGAGACCCAGTACTTC
CDR3: CATSRDRGQEETQYF

V: TRBV19
D: NA
size: NA
J: TRBJ1-3
DNA: TGTGCCAGTATTGACAGGTATGGTGGAAACACCATATATTTT
CDR3: CASIDRYGGNTIYF

V: TRBV10-3
D: TRBD1
size: NA
J: TRBJ2-7
DNA: TGCGCCATCAGGGATCAGGGGGCATACGAGCAGTACTTC
CDR3: CAIRDQGAYEQYF

V: TRBV5-1
D: TRBD2
size: NA
J: TRBJ2-5
DNA: TGCGCCAGCAGCGCGACGGGGGGCCAAGAGACCCAGTACTTC
CDR3: CASSATGGQETQYF

V: TRBV5-5
D: NA
size: NA
J: TRBJ1-5
DNA: TGTGCCAGCAGCTTGGATTGGTTTAGGGATGGTCAGCCCCAGCATTTT
CDR3: CASSLDWFRDGQPQHF

V: TRBV7-9
D: TRBD1
size: NA
J: TRBJ2-2
DNA: TGTGCCAGCAGCTTAGCCGGACAGGGGCCGTACACCGGGGAGCTGTTTTTT
CDR3: CASSLAGQGPYTGELFF

V: TRBV28
D: NA
size: NA
J: TRBJ1-1
DNA: TGTGCCAGCAGTTTAACCCCAAGGGTCGCTCTCAGGCACACTGAAGCTTTCTTT
CDR3: CASSLTPRVALRHTEAFF

V: TRBV27
D: TRBD1
size: NA
J: TRBJ2-1
DNA: TGTGCCAGCAGCGCGACAGGGCGCTACAATGAGCAGTTCTTC
CDR3: CASSATGRYNEQFF

V: TRBV6-5
D: NA
size: NA
J: TRBJ1-1
DNA: TGTGCCAGCAGTACCAGGGTCCTGGGGACTGAAGCTTTCTTT
CDR3: CASSTRVLGTEAFF

V: TRBV19
D: NA
size: NA
J: TRBJ2-7
DNA: TGTGCCAGTAGTATAGATACCTTCAGTGAAGCCTACGAGCAGTACTTC
CDR3: CASSIDTFSEAYEQYF

V: TRBV10-3
D: TRBD1
size: NA
J: TRBJ2-3
DNA: TGTGCCACCACCCAAGGACAGGGAATAGATACGCAGTATTTT
CDR3: CATTQGQGIDTQYF

V: TRBV28
D: NA
size: NA
J: TRBJ1-5
DNA: TGTGCCAGCAGTTTATATCCCAGTAATCAGCCCCAGCATTTT
CDR3: CASSLYPSNQPQHF

V: TRBV4-2
D: NA
size: NA
J: TRBJ1-2
DNA: TGTGCCAGCAGCCAAGATTATCAGGGTCACTATGGCTACACCTTC
CDR3: CASSQDYQGHYGYTF

V: TRBV6-5
D: TRBD1
size: NA
J: TRBJ1-1
DNA: TGTGCCAGCAACACAGGGGGTTGGGGCACTGAAGCTTTCTTT
CDR3: CASNTGGWGTEAFF

V: TRBV2
D: TRBD1
size: NA
J: TRBJ2-1
DNA: TGTGCCAGCAGTGGACAGGGGTCTCGGGAGCAGTTCTTC
CDR3: CASSGQGSREQFF

V: TRBV29-1
D: NA
size: NA
J: TRBJ2-2
DNA: TGCAGCGTTGTCGTCCTGGGTGCCGGGGAGCTGTTTTTT
CDR3: CSVVVLGAGELFF

V: TRBV6-4
D: TRBD2
size: NA
J: TRBJ2-1
DNA: TGTGCCAGCAGTCCCGGGACTAGCGGGGTAAGCTCCTACAATGAGCAGTTCTTC
CDR3: CASSPGTSGVSSYNEQFF

V: TRBV14
D: NA
size: NA
J: TRBJ1-2
DNA: TGTGCCAGCAGCCCGCAAGGGGTGTCTGGCTACACCTTC
CDR3: CASSPQGVSGYTF

V: TRBV19
D: NA
size: NA
J: TRBJ2-6
DNA: TGTGCCAGTAGTTCTCCGCCAGGGGCTACCTCTGGGGCCAACGTCCTGACTTTC
CDR3: CASSSPPGATSGANVLTF

V: TRBV29-1
D: NA
size: NA
J: TRBJ1-5
DNA: TGCAGCGTCTCAACAGGGCCAAATCAGCCCCAGCATTTT
CDR3: CSVSTGPNQPQHF

V: TRBV6-1
D: NA
size: NA
J: TRBJ2-3
DNA: TGTGCCAGCAGTGAAGCGCAAGAAGAGGGGAAGAAGTATTTT
CDR3: CASSEAQEEGKKYF

V: TRBV5-1
D: TRBD1
size: NA
J: TRBJ2-5
DNA: TGCGCCAGCAGCTTGCTCGGGACAGGTCAAGAGACCCAGTACTTC
CDR3: CASSLLGTGQETQYF

V: TRBV6-4
D: NA
size: few
J: TRBJ1-6
DNA: TGTGCCAGCAGTGACTCGATAAAGGCCACCTATAATTCACCCCTCCACTTT
CDR3: CASSDSIKATYNSPLHF

V: TRBV19
D: TRBD1
size: NA
J: TRBJ2-7
DNA: TGTGCCAGTAGTGCCGGACAGGCCTACGAGCAGTACTTC
CDR3: CASSAGQAYEQYF

V: TRBV6-7
D: NA
size: NA
J: TRBJ1-1
DNA: TGTGCCAGCAGTTACGGTCAGGGCCAGGGCGGCACTGAAGCTTTCTTT
CDR3: CASSYGQGQGGTEAFF

V: TRBV4-3
D: NA
size: NA
J: TRBJ2-7
DNA: TGCGCCAGCAGCCAAGATCTGCGGGTTTACGAGCAGTACTTC
CDR3: CASSQDLRVYEQYF

V: TRBV5-1
D: TRBD1
size: NA
J: TRBJ2-7
DNA: TGCGCCAGCAGCACCGGGACAGCGACTTCCTACGAGCAGTACTTC
CDR3: CASSTGTATSYEQYF

V: TRBV6-5
D: NA
size: NA
J: TRBJ1-1
DNA: TGTGCCAGCACCGACAGAATGAACACTGAAGCTTTCTTT
CDR3: CASTDRMNTEAFF

V: TRBV4-2
D: NA
size: NA
J: TRBJ2-4
DNA: TGTGCCAGCAGCCAAGACGGGTCCGGGACAAAGGGCAAAAACATTCAGTACTTC
CDR3: CASSQDGSGTKGKNIQYF

V: TRBV7-8
D: TRBD1
size: NA
J: TRBJ1-2
DNA: TGTGCCAGCAGCAAGGACAGGGCCGGCTACACCTTC
CDR3: CASSKDRAGYTF

V: TRBV27
D: NA
size: NA
J: TRBJ2-7
DNA: TGTGCCAGCAGTTTCCAGTACTCCTACGAGCAGTACTTC
CDR3: CASSFQYSYEQYF

V: TRBV11-2
D: NA
size: NA
J: TRBJ2-3
DNA: TGTGCCAGCAGCTTCACGGGGACCACAGATACGCAGTATTTT
CDR3: CASSFTGTTDTQYF

V: TRBV7-2
D: NA
size: NA
J: TRBJ2-1
DNA: TGTGCCAGCAGCTCACTACAGGGTTACAATGAGCAGTTCTTC
CDR3: CASSSLQGYNEQFF

V: TRBV6-4
D: NA
size: NA
J: TRBJ1-1
DNA: TGTGCCAGCAGTGAAAAAGGAGGCACTGAAGCTTTCTTT
CDR3: CASSEKGGTEAFF

V: TRBV6-5
D: NA
size: once
J: TRBJ2-7
DNA: TGTGCCAGCAGTTTTGAGCTGGGTCCCCGGGGAGAGCAGTACTTC
CDR3: CASSFELGPRGEQYF

V: TRBV21-1
D: NA
size: NA
J: TRBJ2-1
DNA: TGTGCCAGCAGCCCCCACCCTAGCGGGAGTAGCGATGAGCAGTTCTTC
CDR3: CASSPHPSGSSDEQFF

V: TRBV18
D: NA
size: NA
J: TRBJ2-1
DNA: TGTGCCAGCTCACCACCACTGTTGGACAATGAGCAGTTCTTC
CDR3: CASSPPLLDNEQFF

V: TRBV19
D: NA
size: NA
J: TRBJ2-2
DNA: TGTGCCAGTAGCGATTTCCGGGGACTGTTTTTT
CDR3: CASSDFRGLFF

V: TRBV6-6
D: NA
size: NA
J: TRBJ2-7
DNA: TGTGCCAGCAGTTACTCGAGGGCGACTAGCTCCTACGAGCAGTACTTC
CDR3: CASSYSRATSSYEQYF

V: TRBV15
D: NA
size: NA
J: TRBJ1-1
DNA: TGTGCCACCAGCAGAGATCTGGGATTGGGCACTGAAGCTTTCTTT
CDR3: CATSRDLGLGTEAFF

V: TRBV2
D: TRBD2
size: NA
J: TRBJ2-5
DNA: TGTGCCAGCAGTAGCGGGGTCGGCCACCAAGAGACCCAGTACTTC
CDR3: CASSSGVGHQETQYF

V: TRBV9
D: TRBD2
size: NA
J: TRBJ2-1
DNA: TGTGCCAGCAGCGTAACTAGCGGGGATACCCGATCTCACAATGAGCAGTTCTTC
CDR3: CASSVTSGDTRSHNEQFF

V: TRBV5-1
D: NA
size: NA
J: TRBJ2-6
DNA: TGCGCCAGCAGCTTCGACGGATCTGGGGCCAACGTCCTGACTTTC
CDR3: CASSFDGSGANVLTF

V: TRBV27
D: NA
size: few
J: TRBJ1-1
DNA: TGTGCCAGCAGTTTAAGCATAATGAACACTGAAGCTTTCTTT
CDR3: CASSLSIMNTEAFF

V: TRBV28
D: NA
size: NA
J: TRBJ1-3
DNA: TGTGCCAGCAGTTTTCTTGGGTTAACGGGAAACACCATATATTTT
CDR3: CASSFLGLTGNTIYF

V: TRBV5-1
D: NA
size: NA
J: TRBJ2-7
DNA: TGCGCCAGCAGCCCGGGGGGGACAGGCTTGCGGGTCGAGCAGTACTTC
CDR3: CASSPGGTGLRVEQYF

V: TRBV6-1
D: NA
size: NA
J: TRBJ2-5
DNA: TGTGCCAGCCGGCCTGTTATGGACCAAGAGACCCAGTACTTC
CDR3: CASRPVMDQETQYF

V: TRBV5-1
D: NA
size: NA
J: TRBJ2-1
DNA: TGCGCCAGCAGAATAGGGACCGACTCCTACAATGAGCAGTTCTTC
CDR3: CASRIGTDSYNEQFF

V: TRBV11-3
D: NA
size: NA
J: TRBJ2-1
DNA: TGTGCCAGCAGCTTAGAAGCGGGCCCTCAGTTCTTC
CDR3: CASSLEAGPQFF